A selection of T cell receptor beta chains follows, all from one sample in a study of blood T cell repertoires in COVID-19. Sequenced by immunoSEQ multiplex PCR; TCRdb stores in-frame clones only, minus some. The sample comprises about 330,000 clones, about nine tenths of which are singletons, and 8% to 13% rests with the top ten. Input material: PBMCs or T cells enriched from blood (not recorded which). The receptor source for this set is a young woman who had recovered from COVID-19. The conserved cysteine and the conserved F or W are not part of the CDR3 here. A D gene is named only where the DNA matches it firmly.

v_gene,d_gene,CDR3aa
TRBV5-4,TRBD2,ASSPRLAQEVGEQY
TRBV2,TRBD2,ASSAGGLAGGPLYNEQF
TRBV5-6,TRBD1,ASSLMGQGAGELF
TRBV5-8,TRBD1,ASSPVPGQGRWETQY
TRBV5-1,TRBD1,ASSLGTEGQPQH
TRBV7-3,.,ASSLTGTMTTNEKLF
TRBV7-7,.,ASSFFPEAGETQY
TRBV14,.,ASSRNGPTGSEKLF
TRBV3-1/TRBV3-2,TRBD2,ASSQSPGGYEQY
TRBV30,.,AWGQSGGFSNQPQH
TRBV6-5,TRBD1,ASSSDRVYGYT
TRBV6-5,.,ASSYSEVPGDTEAF
TRBV10-1,.,ASSESGGTEAF
TRBV9,TRBD1,ASSVGTGYNYGYT
TRBV9,TRBD2,ASSVASSGIPDTQY
TRBV10-3,TRBD1,AISPEGASYEQY
TRBV4-1,TRBD1,ASSQGRQGARGNTIY
TRBV9,.,ASSVEGGNSPLH
TRBV6-5,TRBD1,ASRSQGGTNSPLH
TRBV4-1,.,ASSQAGENEQY
TRBV28,TRBD1,ASSYPGQGATGELF
TRBV5-1,.,ASSLGQLNEKLF
TRBV6-5,.,ASSYTGNSNQPQH
TRBV10-3,.,ANSGTNTGELF
TRBV29-1,TRBD2,SVGPAGGFYEQY
TRBV7-9,.,ASSLGQTDLSGANVLT
TRBV4-1,TRBD2,ASSQEKTVAGGDEQF
TRBV5-1,.,ASSLYRAGANVLT
TRBV30,TRBD1,AWRVGTGATNEKLF
TRBV2,.,ASKRDLGGLDGYT
TRBV4-1,.,ASSLPRDGSYEQY
TRBV6-6,.,ASSLVGGRSGNTIY
TRBV28,.,ASRGSINEKLF
TRBV4-1,.,ASSQGFTLGGNQPQH
TRBV5-1,TRBD1,ASSLADRSSGNTIY
TRBV29-1,.,SVYRVTGELF
TRBV7-9,.,ASSLALARGELF
TRBV10-2,TRBD1,ASFYPGQGRTEAF
TRBV7-6,.,ASSLGRVHEAEAF
TRBV7-3,.,ASSINMDTEAF
TRBV6-4,TRBD1,ASSDSGTGTNYGYT
TRBV18,.,ASSPDRNYGYT
TRBV5-1,TRBD1,ASSGSGQLNTEAF
TRBV3-1/TRBV3-2,TRBD1,ASSHYSRGQGGNTIY
TRBV4-2,TRBD1,ASSTTGGGSGNTIY
TRBV6-5,TRBD2,ASSYGLAEIYEQY
TRBV5-1,TRBD1,ASSLALGQGDDEQY
TRBV24-1,.,ATSQSKNYGYT
TRBV28,.,ASSLSQGTTEAF
TRBV12-3/TRBV12-4,.,ASSLGQDGYT
TRBV5-4,.,ASSTRGSNYGYT
TRBV30,TRBD2,AWSPLAGDPIPGELF
TRBV2,.,ASSVGEGVLGADTQY